Listed below are T cell receptor beta chains from one sample, sequenced in a study of T cell changes during pregnancy in multiple sclerosis. Measured with immunoSEQ multiplex PCR; TCRdb has only the in-frame clones, and not every one. Of 35,000 to 55,000 clones in the sample, just under 95% were seen once. Specimen: CD8+ T cells from peripheral blood mononuclear cells, collected after pregnancy. These receptors were obtained from a female donor with multiple sclerosis, enrolled in a pregnancy study. Each CDR3 is given with its conserved first and last residue. Fields, in order: V gene, clone size, J gene, D gene, CDR3 DNA, CDR3 protein. A D gene is named only where the DNA matches it firmly. Part of the rows lack a size; the others show once, few, many or a class for expanded clones.

v_gene: TRBV29-1; abundance: NA; j_gene: TRBJ1-2; d_gene: NA; CDR3nt: TGCAGCGTTGAGGGCGGCTACACCTTC; CDR3aa: CSVEGGYTF
v_gene: TRBV27; abundance: NA; j_gene: TRBJ2-7; d_gene: TRBD1; CDR3nt: TGTGCCAGCACCACTAGAGGAATGGACAGGGCCTACGAGCAGTACTTC; CDR3aa: CASTTRGMDRAYEQYF
v_gene: TRBV4-1; abundance: NA; j_gene: TRBJ2-5; d_gene: TRBD2; CDR3nt: TGCGCCAGCAGCCAAGATGGGGGAGGGGTAGAGACCCAGTACTTC; CDR3aa: CASSQDGGGVETQYF
v_gene: TRBV13; abundance: NA; j_gene: TRBJ1-1; d_gene: NA; CDR3nt: TGTGCCAGCAGCTTAGGACAGCCCTTTGAAGCTTTCTTT; CDR3aa: CASSLGQPFEAFF
v_gene: TRBV6-4; abundance: NA; j_gene: TRBJ2-2; d_gene: TRBD1; CDR3nt: TGTGCCAGCAGTACCGGGACAGGGGTGACCGGGGAGCTGTTTTTT; CDR3aa: CASSTGTGVTGELFF
v_gene: TRBV7-9; abundance: NA; j_gene: TRBJ2-1; d_gene: NA; CDR3nt: TGTGCCAGCAGCTTAGAGAACAGGGGAGGCGAGCAGTTCTTC; CDR3aa: CASSLENRGGEQFF
v_gene: TRBV27; abundance: NA; j_gene: TRBJ2-7; d_gene: TRBD2; CDR3nt: TGTGCCAGCAGTTTAACGGGAGGAACGACCGACGAGCAGTACTTC; CDR3aa: CASSLTGGTTDEQYF
v_gene: TRBV4-1; abundance: NA; j_gene: TRBJ2-3; d_gene: TRBD1; CDR3nt: TGCGCCAGCAGCCAAGAAAGGACAGGGGTGACAGATACGCAGTATTTT; CDR3aa: CASSQERTGVTDTQYF
v_gene: TRBV6-1; abundance: NA; j_gene: TRBJ2-7; d_gene: NA; CDR3nt: TGTGCCAGCACACCCCTTGTGGGCGCGCCCTACGAGCAGTACTTC; CDR3aa: CASTPLVGAPYEQYF
v_gene: TRBV9; abundance: NA; j_gene: TRBJ2-7; d_gene: NA; CDR3nt: TGTGCCAGCGCGGGACAGTCGCACGAGCAGTACTTC; CDR3aa: CASAGQSHEQYF
v_gene: TRBV5-1; abundance: NA; j_gene: TRBJ1-2; d_gene: TRBD1; CDR3nt: TGCGCCAGCAGCACCGGGACAGGGGCGGGCTACACCTTC; CDR3aa: CASSTGTGAGYTF
v_gene: TRBV7-3; abundance: NA; j_gene: TRBJ2-7; d_gene: NA; CDR3nt: TGTGCCAGCAGCTTAAGATTCCTAGCCTCTTACGAGCAGTACTTC; CDR3aa: CASSLRFLASYEQYF
v_gene: TRBV29-1; abundance: NA; j_gene: TRBJ2-7; d_gene: NA; CDR3nt: TGCAGCGTTGTTAGACAGAACTCCTACGAGCAGTACTTC; CDR3aa: CSVVRQNSYEQYF
v_gene: TRBV5-8; abundance: NA; j_gene: TRBJ2-7; d_gene: TRBD2; CDR3nt: TGTGCCAGCAGCTTCCGGTCTAGCGGGGACTACGAGCAGTACTTC; CDR3aa: CASSFRSSGDYEQYF
v_gene: TRBV4-3; abundance: NA; j_gene: TRBJ1-1; d_gene: NA; CDR3nt: TGCGCCAGCAGCCAAGATGGCGGCAGGGCGAACACTGAAGCTTTCTTT; CDR3aa: CASSQDGGRANTEAFF
v_gene: TRBV5-4; abundance: NA; j_gene: TRBJ1-1; d_gene: TRBD1; CDR3nt: TGTGCCAGCAGCCCCGAGGGGGCCAGCACTGAAGCTTTCTTT; CDR3aa: CASSPEGASTEAFF
v_gene: TRBV4-3; abundance: NA; j_gene: TRBJ2-7; d_gene: TRBD1; CDR3nt: TGCGCCAGCAGCCAAGATTTATGGGGGACAGGGGGTATCGAGCAGTACTTC; CDR3aa: CASSQDLWGTGGIEQYF
v_gene: TRBV19; abundance: NA; j_gene: TRBJ1-2; d_gene: TRBD1; CDR3nt: TGTGCCAGTAGTATAGGGAAGGGGGCTTCCCTTGGCTACACCTTC; CDR3aa: CASSIGKGASLGYTF
v_gene: TRBV11-3; abundance: NA; j_gene: TRBJ2-5; d_gene: TRBD1; CDR3nt: TGTGCCAGCAGCGCCCAGACAGGGTGGGAGACCCAGTACTTC; CDR3aa: CASSAQTGWETQYF
v_gene: TRBV6-5; abundance: NA; j_gene: TRBJ2-1; d_gene: NA; CDR3nt: TGTGCCAGCAGCCCGGGGATCGACTACAATGAGCAGTTCTTC; CDR3aa: CASSPGIDYNEQFF
v_gene: TRBV9; abundance: NA; j_gene: TRBJ1-1; d_gene: NA; CDR3nt: TGTGCCAGCAGCGCGGACGGACAGGAAGCTTTCTTT; CDR3aa: CASSADGQEAFF
v_gene: TRBV5-1; abundance: NA; j_gene: TRBJ2-7; d_gene: TRBD2; CDR3nt: TGCGCCAGCAGCCCGGGGGGGTACGAGCAGTACTTC; CDR3aa: CASSPGGYEQYF
v_gene: TRBV6-4; abundance: NA; j_gene: TRBJ1-5; d_gene: NA; CDR3nt: TGTGCCAGCAGTGACTTCGAAGTGGGCCCTTGTAGCAATCAGCCCCAGCATTTT; CDR3aa: CASSDFEVGPCSNQPQHF
v_gene: TRBV6-5; abundance: NA; j_gene: TRBJ2-2; d_gene: NA; CDR3nt: TGTGCCAGCAGTTCACTCGCCGGGATCGCCGGGGAGCTGTTTTTT; CDR3aa: CASSSLAGIAGELFF
v_gene: TRBV9; abundance: NA; j_gene: TRBJ1-1; d_gene: TRBD1; CDR3nt: TGTGCCAGCAGAAAGACAGGGAGCACGAACACTGAAGCTTTCTTT; CDR3aa: CASRKTGSTNTEAFF
v_gene: TRBV20-1; abundance: NA; j_gene: TRBJ2-5; d_gene: NA; CDR3nt: TGCAGTGCCTTACAAGAGACCCAGTACTTC; CDR3aa: CSALQETQYF
v_gene: TRBV11-3; abundance: NA; j_gene: TRBJ2-5; d_gene: NA; CDR3nt: TGTGCCAGCAGCTTAGAGGCGGGGACCCAGTACTTC; CDR3aa: CASSLEAGTQYF
v_gene: TRBV2; abundance: NA; j_gene: TRBJ1-2; d_gene: TRBD1; CDR3nt: TGTGCCAGCGCCGGGACAGGGGAAAGGGGGCATTATGGCTACACCTTC; CDR3aa: CASAGTGERGHYGYTF
v_gene: TRBV15; abundance: NA; j_gene: TRBJ2-5; d_gene: TRBD2; CDR3nt: TGTGCCACCAGCAGGGAGCGGGAGGGCCCTCGCCCCCAGTACTTC; CDR3aa: CATSREREGPRPQYF
v_gene: TRBV2; abundance: NA; j_gene: TRBJ1-5; d_gene: NA; CDR3nt: TGTGCCAGCAGTGAGGTACGTCTAGGCAATCAGCCCCAGCATTTT; CDR3aa: CASSEVRLGNQPQHF
v_gene: TRBV4-1; abundance: NA; j_gene: TRBJ2-1; d_gene: TRBD2; CDR3nt: TGCGCCAGCAGCCAAGAGGGCGGGGGCTACAATGAGCAGTTCTTC; CDR3aa: CASSQEGGGYNEQFF
v_gene: TRBV27; abundance: NA; j_gene: TRBJ1-1; d_gene: TRBD1; CDR3nt: TGTGCCAGCAGTTTGACAGGGGTAAGCGGTGAAGCTTTCTTT; CDR3aa: CASSLTGVSGEAFF
v_gene: TRBV7-8; abundance: NA; j_gene: TRBJ1-1; d_gene: NA; CDR3nt: TGTGCCAGCAGCTCCCCTGCGGGAGGCGGGAACACTGAAGCTTTCTTT; CDR3aa: CASSSPAGGGNTEAFF
v_gene: TRBV27; abundance: NA; j_gene: TRBJ2-5; d_gene: TRBD2; CDR3nt: TGTGCCAGCACCCGACTAGCGGGAGGAGAGACCCAGTACTTC; CDR3aa: CASTRLAGGETQYF
v_gene: TRBV7-6; abundance: NA; j_gene: TRBJ2-1; d_gene: NA; CDR3nt: TGTGCCAGCAGCTTGCGGGGTAATGAGCAGTTCTTC; CDR3aa: CASSLRGNEQFF
v_gene: TRBV10-2; abundance: NA; j_gene: TRBJ2-3; d_gene: NA; CDR3nt: TGCGCCAGCAGTTCATACACAGATGCGCAGTATTTT; CDR3aa: CASSSYTDAQYF
v_gene: TRBV6-4; abundance: NA; j_gene: TRBJ2-2; d_gene: NA; CDR3nt: TGTGCCAGCGGCGGCGGGACGATGAACACCGGGGAGCTGTTTTTT; CDR3aa: CASGGGTMNTGELFF
v_gene: TRBV10-3; abundance: NA; j_gene: TRBJ2-5; d_gene: NA; CDR3nt: TGTGCCATCCGTTCAGGGATCGCCCAAGAGACCCAGTACTTC; CDR3aa: CAIRSGIAQETQYF
v_gene: TRBV6-5; abundance: once; j_gene: TRBJ2-1; d_gene: TRBD2; CDR3nt: TGTGCCAGCAGTCCCGGGACTAGCGGATCCGATGAGCAGTTCTTC; CDR3aa: CASSPGTSGSDEQFF